These 32 T cell receptor beta chains share one sample of origin, sequenced in a study of blood T cell repertoires in COVID-19. Sequencing used immunoSEQ multiplex PCR; TCRdb keeps in-frame clones, though not all of them. In the table there are some 150,000 clones, roughly nine tenths of which are singletons. The sequencing input was peripheral blood. These receptors originate from a man aged 45-60 years with acute or convalescent COVID-19.

The chain recombines TRBV19 with TRBJ1-1, with D possibly matching TRBD1 (5 bases). The CDR3 is 17 amino acids. V lost 2 bases to trimming and J lost 0 bases, with 16 bases between them. Germline-derived CDR1 and CDR2 are LNHDA and SQIVND (reference sequence). The CDR3 DNA is TGTGCCAGTAGTATATCTAGACAGTTTTCCATGAACACTGAAGCTTTCTTT. Encoded protein: CASSISRQFSMNTEAFF.

This clone showed up just once. The rearrangement joins TRBV9 to TRBJ1-4; 7 bases map to TRBD1. Per germline, CDR1 SGDLS and CDR2 YYNGEE. The CDR3 runs 14 residues. V trimming: 3 bases; J trimming: 7 bases; junction bases outside the gene matches: 6. CDR3 nucleotide sequence: TGTGCCAGCAGCGGTCGACAGGGTGGTGAAAAACTGTTTTTT. Amino acids: CASSGRQGGEKLFF.

The chain carries TRBV9 and TRBJ2-7; 12 bases map to TRBD2. Trimming cost V 3 bases and J 0 bases; bases outside gene matches: 10. The CDR3 sequence is 18 residues long. CDR1 and CDR2 (germline): SGDLS, YYNGEE. The chain's CDR3 is CASSAGTSGLQSSYEQYF. The CDR3 nucleotides are TGTGCCAGCAGCGCCGGGACTAGCGGGCTACAGAGCTCCTACGAGCAGTACTTC.

The chain joins TRBV29-1 to TRBJ1-2; no firm D call. V was cut by 7 bases and J by 5 bases, with 11 bases left in between. The CDR3 spans 11 residues. Per the germline V gene, CDR1 is SQVTM and CDR2 is ANQGSEA. This chain's CDR3 is CSAELLYGYTF. For the CDR3, the DNA is TGCAGCGCAGAACTCCTATATGGCTACACCTTC.

This clone turned up a few times. The rearrangement uses TRBV11-2 and TRBJ2-2; TRBD1 aligns across 12 bases. The V and J ends lost 0 bases and 6 bases, in that order; junction bases with no gene match: 2. In germline, CDR1 is SGHAT, CDR2 FQNNGV. The CDR3 runs 16 residues. CDR3 in amino acids: CASSLEGQGAAGELFF. The CDR3 coding sequence is TGTGCCAGCAGCTTAGAGGGACAGGGGGCGGCCGGGGAGCTGTTTTTT.

CDR3 coding DNA: TGCGCCAGCAGCACCGCAGGGGGCATTAACTATGGCTACACCTTC. This encodes CASSTAGGINYGYTF. The V call is TRBV5-1, the J call TRBJ1-2, with 8 nucleotides matching TRBD1. There are 15 residues in the CDR3. Germline trimming cut 4 bases from V and 1 base from J; bases unmatched to any gene: 6. Germline V CDR1 and CDR2: SGHRS, YFSETQ.

This sequence joins TRBV7-9 and TRBJ1-1; 7 bases are shared with TRBD1. Germline assignment: CDR1 SEHNR and CDR2 FQNEAQ (reference sequence). There are 15 residues in the CDR3. Trimming removed 5 bases from V and 1 base from J; junction bases left unmatched: 7. The DNA for the CDR3 is TGTGCCAGCAGCCTCCGGACAGGCGAGAACACTGAAGCTTTCTTT. Protein product: CASSLRTGENTEAFF.

The CDR3 DNA sequence: TGTGCCAGCAGTTACGGCGGGATCACCTCCTACAATGAGCAGTTCTTC. Translating gives CASSYGGITSYNEQFF. The rearrangement joins TRBV6-5 to TRBJ2-1, with a weak D call TRBD2 (6 bases). Looked up from germline, CDR1 is MNHEY and CDR2 is SVGAGI. The CDR3 is 16 amino acids. V lost 2 bases and J lost 0, with 11 bases in between.

V usage is TRBV9 and J usage is TRBJ2-2; possibly TRBD2 for D (5 bases). Germline V lookup: CDR1 SGDLS, CDR2 YYNGEE. CDR3 length: 14 amino acids. The V and J ends lost 4 bases and 4 bases respectively, with 11 bases between them. In DNA form, the CDR3 reads TGTGCCAGCAGCTCCACGGCGGGCACCGGGGAGCTGTTTTTT. Amino acids: CASSSTAGTGELFF.

V is TRBV27 and J is TRBJ2-1; possibly TRBD2 for D (5 bases). Germline V gives CDR1 MNHEY, CDR2 SMNVEV (reference sequence). CDR3 length: 12 residues. Between the trimmed V and J ends, which lost 6 bases and 7 bases, there was a span of 10 bases. This chain's CDR3 is CASSSRGNEQFF. The CDR3 nucleotides read TGTGCCAGCAGCTCCCGGGGAAATGAGCAGTTCTTC.

The chain couples TRBV7-3 to TRBJ2-3, with 10 bases identical to TRBD2. Germline CDR1 is SGHTA and CDR2 is FQGTGA. V shed 4 bases, J shed 3 bases, and the junction held 7 bases outside the gene matches. The CDR3 has 16 amino acids. DNA for the CDR3: TGTGCCAGCAGCTCCCACAGCGGGAGGGCTACAGATACGCAGTATTTT. This sequence encodes CASSSHSGRATDTQYF.

This chain connects TRBV7-3 to TRBJ2-1; 10 positions match TRBD2. The germline V gene has CDR1 SGHTA and CDR2 FQGTGA. CDR3 length equals 15 residues. The trim removed 2 bases at V and 9 bases at J, leaving 7 bases unmatched. This CDR3 is CASSLVYLAGVEQFF. CDR3 bases: TGTGCCAGCAGCTTAGTGTATCTAGCGGGGGTTGAGCAGTTCTTC.

This chain connects TRBV24-1 to TRBJ1-2; TRBD1 matches 7 bases. This CDR3 has 14 amino acids. Germline values: CDR1 KGHDR, CDR2 SFDVKD. Trimming cost V 4 bases and J 7 bases; bases outside gene matches: 8. The CDR3 protein is CATSETSTGFGYTF. The CDR3 DNA reads as TGTGCCACCAGTGAAACCTCGACAGGGTTTGGCTACACCTTC.

The V gene is TRBV5-4, the J gene TRBJ1-4; TRBD1 might be the D (6 bases). Looked up from germline, CDR1 is SGHNT and CDR2 is YYREEE (reference sequence). The V end was cut by 4 bases, the J end by 5 bases, with 15 bases between. This CDR3 region has 15 residues. In nucleotides, the CDR3 is TGTGCCAGCAGCCCGGGACCGGGGGGCAATGAAAAACTGTTTTTT. It specifies CASSPGPGGNEKLFF.

V and J are TRBV5-6 and TRBJ2-3; D ambiguous. V was clipped by 8 bases and J by 4 bases, with 14 bases between them. This CDR3 spans 13 amino acids. The germline gives CDR1 SGHDT, CDR2 YYEEEE. The CDR3 spells CASNTLLPDTQYF. Written as DNA, the CDR3 is TGTGCCAGTAATACTCTACTTCCAGATACGCAGTATTTT.

DNA of the CDR3: TGTGCCAGCAGCCCACCGACAGGGGAATCTTCACCCCTCCACTTT. It codes for CASSPPTGESSPLHF. The chain is built from TRBV5-4 and TRBJ1-6, with TRBD1 matching 8 bases. Germline CDR1 reads SGHNT; CDR2 reads YYREEE (reference sequence). Trimming took 4 bases from V and 9 from J; bases not matched to a gene: 9. There are 15 residues in the CDR3.

The rearrangement uses TRBV28 and TRBJ1-3; D remains unclear. From germline, CDR1 is MDHEN and CDR2 SYDVKM. The ends were cut back, 6 bases at V and 2 bases at J, with 14 bases in the middle. The CDR3 extends over 15 amino acids. The CDR3 region has the DNA TGTGCCAGCAGGCTAGGTGTTAGGCCTGGAAACACCATATATTTT. This sequence encodes CASRLGVRPGNTIYF. The variable domain in full, with the rest retrieved from reference TRBV28 and TRBJ1-3, is DVKVTQSSRYLVKRTGEKVFLECVQDMDHENMFWYRQDPGLGLRLIYFSYDVKMKEKGDIPEGYSVSREKKERFSLILESASTNQTSMYLCASRLGVRPGNTIYFGEGSWLTVV.

The chain has TRBV28 and TRBJ1-1; the D is unclear. The CDR3 has 12 amino acids. Germline assignment: CDR1 MDHEN and CDR2 SYDVKM. The V end was cut by 3 bases, the J end by 7 bases, with 9 bases between. The CDR3, as DNA: TGTGCCAGCAGTTTTTATACGGTTGAAGCTTTCTTT. Its translation is CASSFYTVEAFF.

The chain is built from TRBV28 and TRBJ1-1; TRBD1 aligns across 7 bases. The J segment lost 12 bases and the V segment lost 2 bases, leaving 18 bases of the junction unmatched. Germline-derived CDR1 and CDR2 are MDHEN and SYDVKM. This CDR3 is built from 16 residues. For the CDR3, the DNA is TGTGCCAGCAGTTTAAGGGGGGCAGGGGGAATATTTCGATCTTTCTTT. It specifies CASSLRGAGGIFRSFF.

This clone came up a few times. The J gene is TRBJ2-1, the V gene TRBV10-3, with TRBD1 as a possible D gene (6 bases). CDR1 is ENHRY and CDR2 is SYGVKD in the germline V gene. Deletions cut 6 bases from V and 4 bases from J, with 16 bases between. This CDR3 region has 15 residues. CDR3 residues: CAISTGQTNYNEQFF. In nucleotides, the CDR3 is TGTGCCATCAGCACGGGACAAACAAATTACAATGAGCAGTTCTTC.

The genes are TRBV6-5 and TRBJ2-7, with 11 nucleotides matching TRBD2. Trimming removed 6 bases from V and 3 bases from J; junction bases left unmatched: 4. Germline assignment: CDR1 MNHEY and CDR2 SVGAGI. CDR3 size: 14 residues. The CDR3 sequence: CASRTSGSSYEQYF. CDR3 in DNA: TGTGCCAGCAGAACTAGCGGGAGTAGCTACGAGCAGTACTTC.

The gene calls are TRBV4-2 and TRBJ2-7, with a possible D match to TRBD1 (5 bases). The CDR3 is made up of 14 amino acids. Germline loops: CDR1 LGHNA, CDR2 YNFKEQ. Trimming took 1 base from V and 3 from J, leaving 10 bases between them. CDR3 in amino acids: CASSQGFDSYEQYF. The CDR3 coding sequence is TGTGCCAGCAGCCAAGGGTTCGACAGCTACGAGCAGTACTTC.

The chain combines TRBV27 with TRBJ2-1, with D possibly matching TRBD1 (6 bases). The CDR3 loop spans 15 amino acids. The V end was cut by 3 bases, the J end by 0 bases, with 9 bases between. CDR1 is MNHEY, CDR2 SMNVEV, per germline (reference sequence). DNA for the CDR3: TGTGCCAGCAGTTTTAGGGGGAGCTCCTACAATGAGCAGTTCTTC. Translation: CASSFRGSSYNEQFF.

This clone came up once. CDR3 coding DNA: TGCAGCGTTCATACGCGGGGTGACTATGGCTACACCTTC. Translating gives CSVHTRGDYGYTF. This rearrangement joins TRBV29-1 to TRBJ1-2; D is ambiguous. CDR3 length equals 13 residues. The germline V gene has CDR1 SQVTM and CDR2 ANQGSEA. V dropped 5 bases and J dropped 3 bases, with 13 bases sitting between them.

The J gene is TRBJ2-7, the V gene TRBV7-8; possibly TRBD2 for D (5 bases). Germline loops: CDR1 SGHVS, CDR2 FQNEAQ. The CDR3 has 11 residues. The DNA of the CDR3 is TGTGCGGTAAGCGGTTCCTACGAGCAGTACGTC. The encoded protein is CAVSGSYEQYV.

The genes are TRBV6-2 or TRBV6-3 and TRBJ1-5; TRBD1 matches at 9 bases. Germline assignment: CDR1 MNHEY and CDR2 SVGEGT. This CDR3 has 19 residues. The V gene end was trimmed by 5 bases and the J gene end by 0 bases; junction bases not matched to a gene: 14. The DNA for the CDR3 is TGTGCCAGCAGTACGACTCCCGGGACAGGGTTCGGTAGCAATCAGCCCCAGCATTTT. It specifies CASSTTPGTGFGSNQPQHF.

The chain is built from TRBV14 and TRBJ1-5; no reliable D call. Germline-derived CDR1 and CDR2 are SGHDN and FVKESK. Trimming cost V 0 bases and J 9 bases, with 12 bases left between them. This CDR3 has 14 amino acids. Here the CDR3 reads CASSQDAQRGPQHF. Here the CDR3 DNA reads TGTGCCAGCAGCCAAGATGCCCAACGCGGGCCCCAGCATTTT.

V and J are TRBV4-3 and TRBJ1-1; 10 bases are a match to TRBD1. The CDR3 covers 14 residues. Germline CDR1 and CDR2: LGHNA and YSLEER. V shed 4 bases, J shed 5 bases, and the junction held 4 bases outside the gene matches. CDR3 loop: CASSRDRGWTEAFF. The CDR3 DNA reads TGCGCCAGCAGCCGGGACAGGGGATGGACTGAAGCTTTCTTT.

The chain uses TRBV3-1 (or the pseudogene TRBV3-2) and TRBJ2-2; 8 bases are shared with TRBD2. The CDR3 is made up of 16 amino acids. CDR1 is LGHDT, CDR2 YNNKEL, per germline (reference sequence). The V segment lost 7 bases and the J segment 4 bases; nucleotides outside the gene matches: 11. DNA for the CDR3: TGTGCCAGCACCGCGCATAGCGGGGTTTCCACCGGGGAGCTGTTTTTT. Its translation is CASTAHSGVSTGELFF.

This clone was detected once. This chain links TRBV12-3 or TRBV12-4 with TRBJ2-2, with TRBD2 as a possible D gene (6 bases). There are 13 residues in the CDR3. V was shortened by 5 bases and J by 4 bases, with 8 bases between the two germline ends. CDR3 loop: CASSGTFTGELFF. In DNA, the CDR3 is TGTGCCAGCAGTGGGACTTTCACCGGGGAGCTGTTTTTT.

The chain joins TRBV30 to TRBJ1-2, with TRBD1 as a possible D gene (5 bases). Per the germline V gene, CDR1 is GTSNPN and CDR2 is SVGIG (reference sequence). The V end lost 4 bases, the J end lost 0 bases, and 15 bases lay between the germline ends. This CDR3 has 15 amino acids. For the CDR3, the DNA is TGTGCCTGGACCTGGGGGAGGGAGTCTAACTATGGCTACACCTTC. Amino acid sequence: CAWTWGRESNYGYTF.

J is TRBJ1-5 and V is TRBV10-3; D gene uncertain. Germline CDR1 ENHRY, CDR2 SYGVKD. V lost 7 bases and J 4 bases, leaving 11 bases between the germline ends. The CDR3 covers 13 residues. As DNA, the CDR3 is TGTGCCATCACGGGAGACATAAATCAGCCCCAGCATTTT. Protein sequence: CAITGDINQPQHF.